The text below deals with one T cell receptor beta chain. This entry is derived from a study of blood T cell repertoires in COVID-19. TCRdb's table, derived via immunoSEQ multiplex PCR, lists solely in-frame clones and lacks some. The sample lists about 480,000 clones; 70% to 90% were seen once. The CDR3 has 12 residues. V was shortened by 6 bases and J by 6 bases, with 12 bases between the two germline ends. CDR1 is SGHDT and CDR2 is YYEEEE in the germline V gene. V is TRBV5-6 and J is TRBJ1-2, with D possibly being TRBD1 (6 bases). The source of this sequence is a woman younger than 30 with acute COVID-19. Sequenced: PBMCs or T cells enriched from blood (not recorded which). The CDR3 reads CASTKGVNGYTF. As DNA, the CDR3 is TGTGCCAGCACAAAGGGGGTTAATGGCTACACCTTC.